Below, one T cell receptor (beta chain) is given with its context. These data originate in a study of CD8+ T cells in alopecia areata. This CDR3 is 15 amino acids long. Trimming took 0 bases from V and 6 from J; bases not matched to a gene: 6. Germline CDR1 is GTSNPN and CDR2 is SVGIG (reference sequence). The sequencing template was cDNA reverse transcribed from extracted RNA. The data were produced by immunoSEQ multiplex PCR, yet TCRdb's version contains in-frame clones alone and is incomplete. The sample has 90,000 to 100,000 clones, around 55% seen once. The treatment here: oral pan-JAK inhibitor, 5-10 mg twice daily.

The specimen comprised CD8+ T cells sorted from blood, sampled at week 4, from a patient treated with tofacitinib. The J gene is TRBJ2-2, the V gene TRBV30, with 8 bases matching TRBD2. This clonotype originated in a human donor with alopecia areata. The CDR3 DNA is TGTGCCTGGAGTGTACGGTGGCGGGAGGCCGGGGAGCTGTTTTTT. It encodes CAWSVRWREAGELFF.